Following are 10 T cell receptor beta chains from one sample sequenced in a study of cytomegalovirus exposure and HLA in healthy donors. Amplification used 60 Vbeta primers and 13 Jbeta primers. Data came from immunoSEQ multiplex PCR; TCRdb stores just in-frame clones and leaves some out. This sample has about 190,000 clones, with around nine tenths found just once. Sequencing was done on a sample of PBMCs. Receptor source: a woman aged 30 to 39 in good health and CMV-seronegative.

J is TRBJ2-2 and V is TRBV7-2; TRBD2 agrees at 13 bases. Losses at the gene ends were 5 bases for V and 4 bases for J; bases not matched to a gene: 7. From germline, CDR1 is SGHTA and CDR2 FQGNSA. This CDR3 has 17 residues. CDR3 sequence reads: CASSNRLAGGSTGELFF. As DNA, the CDR3 is TGTGCCAGCAGCAACCGACTAGCGGGGGGTTCCACCGGGGAGCTGTTTTTT.

V and J are TRBV5-1 and TRBJ2-7; tentatively, D is TRBD2 (5 bases). The CDR3 spans 14 residues. V lost 0 bases and J 0 bases, leaving 7 bases between the germline ends. Germline assignment: CDR1 SGHRS and CDR2 YFSETQ. The CDR3 is CASSLERPSYEQYF. The CDR3 nucleotides read TGCGCCAGCAGCTTGGAGCGGCCCTCCTACGAGCAGTACTTC.

V is TRBV27 and J is TRBJ2-1; D may be TRBD2 (5 bases). Germline V gives CDR1 MNHEY, CDR2 SMNVEV (reference sequence). There are 13 residues in the CDR3. Trimming pared 6 bases from V and 9 bases from J, leaving 15 bases between. CDR3 in amino acids: CASSSDGLGEQFF. The CDR3 DNA sequence: TGTGCCAGCAGCTCGGACGGACTCGGTGAGCAGTTCTTC.

The J gene is TRBJ2-1, the V gene TRBV7-8, with 13 bases fitting TRBD2. CDR1 and CDR2 (germline): SGHVS, FQNEAQ. The CDR3 sequence is 16 residues long. With 5 bases clipped from V and 5 bases from J, the junction kept 6 bases outside the gene matches. The CDR3 DNA reads as TGTGCCAGCAGCCAAGGACTAGCGGGAGTTGACAATGAGCAGTTCTTC. It yields the protein CASSQGLAGVDNEQFF.

J is TRBJ2-7 and V is TRBV7-8, with D tentatively TRBD2 (6 bases). Germline V gives CDR1 SGHVS, CDR2 FQNEAQ. This CDR3 contains 14 residues. Trimming shortened V by 5 bases and J by 5 bases, and 16 bases separated the two germline ends. CDR3 DNA: TGTGCCAGCAGCACAGCTAGCGAGCCTAACGAGCAGTACTTC. Its translation is CASSTASEPNEQYF.

There are a few counts of this clone. The chain couples TRBV13 to TRBJ2-7; TRBD1 matches 7 bases. Germline V CDR1 and CDR2: PRHDT, FYEKMQ (reference sequence). This CDR3 is 14 amino acids long. The V segment lost 3 bases and the J segment 4 bases; nucleotides outside the gene matches: 6. The CDR3 DNA follows: TGTGCCAGCAGCTTGGGACAGCAGATTTACGAGCAGTACTTC. Translating it yields CASSLGQQIYEQYF.

J is TRBJ1-1 and V is TRBV2, with 8 nucleotides matching TRBD1. CDR3 length: 14 residues. Germline CDR1 reads SNHLY; CDR2 reads FYNNEI. With 7 bases clipped from V and 5 bases from J, the junction kept 9 bases outside the gene matches. The CDR3, as DNA: TGTGCCAGCATGGTGGACAGGGCACGGACTGAAGCTTTCTTT. Amino acid sequence: CASMVDRARTEAFF. The full variable domain, with the rest looked up from reference TRBV2 and TRBJ1-1, is EPEVTQTPSHQVTQMGQEVILRCVPISNHLYFYWYRQILGQKVEFLVSFYNNEISEKSEIFDDQFSVERPDGSNFTLKIRSTKLEDSAMYFCASMVDRARTEAFFGQGTRLTVV.

The CDR3 DNA follows: TGTGCCAGCAGCGTAGAAGTTTTCGACCGAGGGACCGGGGAGCTGTTTTTT. Its translation is CASSVEVFDRGTGELFF. The chain joins TRBV9 to TRBJ2-2; D is possibly TRBD2 (5 bases). Germline V gene lookup returns CDR1 SGDLS and CDR2 YYNGEE. V lost 0 bases and J 5 bases, leaving 17 bases between the germline ends. CDR3 length: 17 amino acids.

The table lists this clone with a few counts. V gene TRBV11-2 combines with J gene TRBJ2-7; D perhaps matches TRBD1 (7 bases). Germline V gene data show CDR1 as SGHAT and CDR2 as FQNNGV. The CDR3 runs 16 residues. V was pared by 5 bases and J by 2 bases, with 19 bases between. CDR3 residues: CASSLIGQGGTYEQYF. The CDR3 DNA is TGTGCCAGCAGCCTTATAGGGCAGGGGGGAACCTACGAGCAGTACTTC.

This clone occurred a few times. The chain is built from TRBV27 and TRBJ2-1; 12 positions match TRBD2. CDR1 and CDR2 (germline): MNHEY, SMNVEV (reference sequence). Trimming took 1 base from V and 6 from J; bases not matched to a gene: 4. The CDR3 length is 16 residues. In DNA form, the CDR3 reads TGTGCCAGCAGTTTATGGGGGACTAGCGGGTTCAATGAGCAGTTCTTC. Its protein product is CASSLWGTSGFNEQFF.